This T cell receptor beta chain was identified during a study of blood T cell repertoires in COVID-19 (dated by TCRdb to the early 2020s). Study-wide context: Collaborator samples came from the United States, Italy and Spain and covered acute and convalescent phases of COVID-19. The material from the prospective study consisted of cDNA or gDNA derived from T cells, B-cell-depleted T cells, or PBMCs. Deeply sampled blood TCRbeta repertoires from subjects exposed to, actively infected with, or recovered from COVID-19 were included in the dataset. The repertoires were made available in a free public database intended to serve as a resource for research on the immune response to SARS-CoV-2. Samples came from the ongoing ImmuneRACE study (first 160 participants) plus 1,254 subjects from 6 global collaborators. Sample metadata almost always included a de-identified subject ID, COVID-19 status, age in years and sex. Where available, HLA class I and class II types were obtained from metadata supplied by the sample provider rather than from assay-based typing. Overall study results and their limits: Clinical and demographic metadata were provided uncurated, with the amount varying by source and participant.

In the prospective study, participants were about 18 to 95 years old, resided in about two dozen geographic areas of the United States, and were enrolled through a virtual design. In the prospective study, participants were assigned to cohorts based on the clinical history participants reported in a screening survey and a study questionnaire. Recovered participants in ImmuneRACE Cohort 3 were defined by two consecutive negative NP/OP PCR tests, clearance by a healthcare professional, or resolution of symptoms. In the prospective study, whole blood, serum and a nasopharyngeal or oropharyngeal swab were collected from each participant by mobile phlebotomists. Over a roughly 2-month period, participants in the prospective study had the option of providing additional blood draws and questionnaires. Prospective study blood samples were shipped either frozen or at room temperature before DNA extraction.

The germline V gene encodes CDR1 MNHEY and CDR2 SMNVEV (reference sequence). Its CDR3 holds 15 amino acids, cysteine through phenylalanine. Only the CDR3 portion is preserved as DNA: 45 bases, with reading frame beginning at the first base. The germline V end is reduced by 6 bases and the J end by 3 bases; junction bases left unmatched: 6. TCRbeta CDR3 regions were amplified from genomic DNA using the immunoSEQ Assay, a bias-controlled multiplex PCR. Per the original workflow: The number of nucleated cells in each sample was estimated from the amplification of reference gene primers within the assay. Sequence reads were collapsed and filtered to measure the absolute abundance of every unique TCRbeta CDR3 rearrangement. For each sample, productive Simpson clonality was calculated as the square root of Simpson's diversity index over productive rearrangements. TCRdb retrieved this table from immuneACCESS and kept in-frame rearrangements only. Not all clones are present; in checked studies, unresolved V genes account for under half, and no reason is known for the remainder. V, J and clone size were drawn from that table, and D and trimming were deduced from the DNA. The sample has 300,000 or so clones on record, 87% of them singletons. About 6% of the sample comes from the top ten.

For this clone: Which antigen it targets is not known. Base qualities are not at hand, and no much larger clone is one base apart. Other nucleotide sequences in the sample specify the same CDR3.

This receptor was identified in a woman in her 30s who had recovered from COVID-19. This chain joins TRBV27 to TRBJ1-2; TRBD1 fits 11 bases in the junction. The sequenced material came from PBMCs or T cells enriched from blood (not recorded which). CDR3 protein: CASRRPGQGDYGYTF. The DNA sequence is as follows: TGTGCCAGCAGGCGACCGGGACAGGGGGACTATGGCTACACCTTC.